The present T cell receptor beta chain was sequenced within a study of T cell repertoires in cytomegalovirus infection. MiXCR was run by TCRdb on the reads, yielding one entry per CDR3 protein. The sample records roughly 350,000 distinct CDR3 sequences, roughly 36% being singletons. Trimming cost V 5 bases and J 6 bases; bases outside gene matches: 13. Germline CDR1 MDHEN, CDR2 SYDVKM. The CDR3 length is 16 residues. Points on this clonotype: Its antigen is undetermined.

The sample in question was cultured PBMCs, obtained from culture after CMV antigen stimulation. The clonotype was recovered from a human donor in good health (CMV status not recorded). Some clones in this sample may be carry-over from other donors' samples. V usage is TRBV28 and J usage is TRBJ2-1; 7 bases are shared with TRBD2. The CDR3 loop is CASSLPGLGLGNEQFF. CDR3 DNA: TGTGCCAGCAGTCTCCCCGGACTAGGACTCGGCAATGAGCAGTTCTTC.